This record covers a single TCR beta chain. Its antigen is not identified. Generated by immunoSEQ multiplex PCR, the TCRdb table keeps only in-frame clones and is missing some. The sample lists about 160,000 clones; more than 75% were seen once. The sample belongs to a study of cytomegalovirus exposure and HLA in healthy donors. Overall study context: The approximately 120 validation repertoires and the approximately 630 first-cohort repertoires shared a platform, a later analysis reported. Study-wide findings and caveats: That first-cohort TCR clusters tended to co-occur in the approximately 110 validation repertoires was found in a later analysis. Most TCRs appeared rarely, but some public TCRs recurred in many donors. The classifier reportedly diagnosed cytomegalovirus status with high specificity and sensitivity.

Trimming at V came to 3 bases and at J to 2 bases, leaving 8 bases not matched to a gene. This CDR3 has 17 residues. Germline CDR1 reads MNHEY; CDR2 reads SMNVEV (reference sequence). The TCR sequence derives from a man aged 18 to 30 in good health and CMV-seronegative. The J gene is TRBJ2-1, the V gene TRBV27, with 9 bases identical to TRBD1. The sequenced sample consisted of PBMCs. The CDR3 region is CASSLFSGQGAYNEQFF. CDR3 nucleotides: TGTGCCAGCAGTTTGTTTTCGGGACAGGGAGCCTACAATGAGCAGTTCTTC.